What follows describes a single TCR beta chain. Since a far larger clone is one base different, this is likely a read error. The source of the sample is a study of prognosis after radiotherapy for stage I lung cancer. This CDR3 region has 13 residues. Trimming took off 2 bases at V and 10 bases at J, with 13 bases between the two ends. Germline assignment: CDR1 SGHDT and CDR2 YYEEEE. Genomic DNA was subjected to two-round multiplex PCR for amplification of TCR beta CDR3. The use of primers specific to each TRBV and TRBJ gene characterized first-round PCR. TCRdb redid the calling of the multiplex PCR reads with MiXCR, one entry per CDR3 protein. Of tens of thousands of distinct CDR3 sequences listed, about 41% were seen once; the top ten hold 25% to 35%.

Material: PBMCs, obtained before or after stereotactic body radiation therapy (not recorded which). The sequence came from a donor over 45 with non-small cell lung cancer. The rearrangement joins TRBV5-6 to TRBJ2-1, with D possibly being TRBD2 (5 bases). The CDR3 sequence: CASSFSSHYEQFF. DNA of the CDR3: TGTGCCAGCAGCTTTTCTAGCCACTACGAGCAGTTCTTC.